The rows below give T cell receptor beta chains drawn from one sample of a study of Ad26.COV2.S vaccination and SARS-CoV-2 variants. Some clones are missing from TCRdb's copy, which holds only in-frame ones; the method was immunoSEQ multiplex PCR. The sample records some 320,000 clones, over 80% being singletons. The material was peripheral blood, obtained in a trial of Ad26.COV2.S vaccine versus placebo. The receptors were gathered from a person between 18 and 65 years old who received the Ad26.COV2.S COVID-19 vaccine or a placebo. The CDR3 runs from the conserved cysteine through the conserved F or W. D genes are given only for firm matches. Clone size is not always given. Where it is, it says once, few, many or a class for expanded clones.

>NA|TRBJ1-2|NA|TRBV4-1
TGCGCCAGCAGCCAAGGGGGTTCACGGGGCTACACCTTC
CASSQGGSRGYTF
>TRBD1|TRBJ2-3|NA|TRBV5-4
TGTGCCAGCAGCGCGACAGGGGGCCCTAGCACAGATACGCAGTATTTT
CASSATGGPSTDTQYF
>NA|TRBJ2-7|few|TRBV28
TGTGCCAGCAGTTTAGGCTACGACGTAAAGAGGAGCTCCTACGAGCAGTACTTC
CASSLGYDVKRSSYEQYF
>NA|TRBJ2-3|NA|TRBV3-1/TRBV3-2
TGTGCCAGCAGCCAAGAAGCAGATACGCAGTATTTT
CASSQEADTQYF
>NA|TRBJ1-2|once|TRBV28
TGTGCCAGCAGTTTATTGGGGTCAGGCGTTCCCTATGGCTACACCTTC
CASSLLGSGVPYGYTF
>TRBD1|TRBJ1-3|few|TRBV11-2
TGTGCCAGCAGCTTCCTAAGGACAGGGACTGGAAACACCATATATTTT
CASSFLRTGTGNTIYF
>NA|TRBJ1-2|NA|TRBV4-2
TGTGCCAGCAGCGGACGGGAGGGCTACACCTTC
CASSGREGYTF
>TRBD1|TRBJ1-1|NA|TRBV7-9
TGTGCCAGCAGGGACAGGGGGAACACTGAAGCTTTCTTT
CASRDRGNTEAFF
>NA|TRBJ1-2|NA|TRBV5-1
TGCGCCAGCAGCTTTGATTCAGGGGTTGGCTATGGCTACACCTTC
CASSFDSGVGYGYTF
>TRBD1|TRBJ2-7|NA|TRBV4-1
TGCGCCAGCAGCCAAGGGACAGGGGACGAGCAGTACTTC
CASSQGTGDEQYF
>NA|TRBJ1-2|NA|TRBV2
TGTGCCAGCAGTGAGCGGGCAGGCTCTCGGAACGGGTATGGCTACACCTTC
CASSERAGSRNGYGYTF
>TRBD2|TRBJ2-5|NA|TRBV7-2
TGTGCCAGCAGCCCCCCCTCTGCGGGGGTTGAGACCCAGTACTTC
CASSPPSAGVETQYF
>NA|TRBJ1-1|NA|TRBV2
TGTGCCAGCAGAAAGGGTCGCCAGGGGAACACTGAAGCTTTCTTT
CASRKGRQGNTEAFF
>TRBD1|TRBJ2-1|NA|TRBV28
TGTGCCAGCAGTTTATGGGGGGACAGTTCCCGCTACAATGAGCAGTTCTTC
CASSLWGDSSRYNEQFF
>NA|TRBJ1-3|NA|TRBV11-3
TGTGCCAGCAGCTTAGTGGACACCATATATTTT
CASSLVDTIYF
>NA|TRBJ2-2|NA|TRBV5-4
TGTGCCAGCACCCCTTCTGGGGTTCCCGGGGAGCTGTTTTTT
CASTPSGVPGELFF
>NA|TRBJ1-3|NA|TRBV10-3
TGTGCCATCAGTGAGTCGGGGGGTATTGGAAACACCATATATTTT
CAISESGGIGNTIYF
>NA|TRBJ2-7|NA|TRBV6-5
TGTGCCAGCAGTCAACCTCGGGACTGGCCCTACGAGCAGTACTTC
CASSQPRDWPYEQYF
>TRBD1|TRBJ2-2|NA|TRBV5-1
TGCGCCAGCAGCTTGGCGTTTACAGGGGGGACCGGGGAGCTGTTTTTT
CASSLAFTGGTGELFF
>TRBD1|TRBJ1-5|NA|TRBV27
TGTGCCAGCAGTGCGGGACAGGGGTTCAATCAGCCCCAGCATTTT
CASSAGQGFNQPQHF
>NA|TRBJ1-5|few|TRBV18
TGTGCCAGCTCACGGACCGCTGATAGCAATCAGCCCCAGCATTTT
CASSRTADSNQPQHF
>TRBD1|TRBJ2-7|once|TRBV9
TGTGCCAGCAGCGTAGGGGGACAGGGTAACCACGAGCAGTACTTC
CASSVGGQGNHEQYF
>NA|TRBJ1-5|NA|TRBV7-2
TGTGCCAGCAGCCCGCGGACTGGCGGGAATCAGCCCCAGCATTTT
CASSPRTGGNQPQHF
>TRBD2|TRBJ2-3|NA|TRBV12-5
TGTGCTAGTGGTGAGGGACTAGCGGGGGGGCCAACTGCCACAGATACGCAGTATTTT
CASGEGLAGGPTATDTQYF
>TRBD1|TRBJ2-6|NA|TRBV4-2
TGTGCCAGCAGTCAGGGGGTCGGGGCCAACGTCCTGACTTTC
CASSQGVGANVLTF
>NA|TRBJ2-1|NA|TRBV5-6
TGTGCCAGCAGCTTGGCCGGCGGGGGCCTCTACAATGAGCAGTTCTTC
CASSLAGGGLYNEQFF
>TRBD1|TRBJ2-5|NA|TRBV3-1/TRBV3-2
TGTGCCAGCAGCCGGACAGGGACCCAAGAGACCCAGTACTTC
CASSRTGTQETQYF
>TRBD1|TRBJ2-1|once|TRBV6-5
TGTGCCAGCCTTTCCACAGGGGGCCGTGTCGATGAGCAGTTCTTC
CASLSTGGRVDEQFF
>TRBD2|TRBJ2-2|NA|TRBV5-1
TGCGCCAGCAGCCGGGGCGGGGGGCCCGGGGAGCTGTTTTTT
CASSRGGGPGELFF
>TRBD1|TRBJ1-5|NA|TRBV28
TGTGCCAGCAGCCCGGGACAGTATAGCAATCAGCCCCAGCATTTT
CASSPGQYSNQPQHF
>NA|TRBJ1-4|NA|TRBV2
TGTGCCAGCAGAAGTATGGGGGTGGAAAAACTGTTTTTT
CASRSMGVEKLFF
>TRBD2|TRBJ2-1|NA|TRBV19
TGTGCCAGTAGTATTACTAGCGGGGGGGTAAATGAGCAGTTCTTC
CASSITSGGVNEQFF
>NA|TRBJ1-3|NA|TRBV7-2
TGTGCCAGCAGCTTAAGGAGGGTTCGGCGATTAGTCGGAAACACCATATATTTT
CASSLRRVRRLVGNTIYF
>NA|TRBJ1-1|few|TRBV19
TGTGCCAGTAGTATAGCGGACGGTGGGGGCTCTGAAGCTTTCTTT
CASSIADGGGSEAFF
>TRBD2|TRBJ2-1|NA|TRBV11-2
TGTGCCAGCAGCGCCCGACTAGCGGGGACCGGTAATGAGCAGTTCTTC
CASSARLAGTGNEQFF
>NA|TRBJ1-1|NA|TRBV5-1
TGCGCCAGCCTCCGGGACCCGAACACTGAAGCTTTCTTT
CASLRDPNTEAFF
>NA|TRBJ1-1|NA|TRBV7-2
TGTGCCAGCAGCTTAAGTCGGGGAGCGGGCACTGAAGCTTTCTTT
CASSLSRGAGTEAFF
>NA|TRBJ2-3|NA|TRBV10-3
TGTGCCATCAGATCGTACACAGATACGCAGTATTTT
CAIRSYTDTQYF
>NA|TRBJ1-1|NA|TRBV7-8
TGTGCCAGCAGCTTAGAGGTAGAATTGGGGGCCACGGAGACTGAAGCTTTCTTT
CASSLEVELGATETEAFF
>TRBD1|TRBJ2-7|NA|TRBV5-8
TGTGCCAGCAGCTTCGGGACAGGTCTCTACGAGCAGTACTTC
CASSFGTGLYEQYF
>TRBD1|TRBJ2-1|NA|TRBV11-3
TGTGCCAGCAGCTTAGATAGGATTGCCGGGACAGGGGACAATGAGCAGTTCTTC
CASSLDRIAGTGDNEQFF
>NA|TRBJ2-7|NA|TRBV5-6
TGTGCCAGCAGCTCCCCGACGTCCCGGACTCCCTACGAGCAGTACTTC
CASSSPTSRTPYEQYF
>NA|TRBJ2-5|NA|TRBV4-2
TGTGCCAGCAGCCAGTTTGCGAGGGACTTTAGGGGTCGGGCCCAGTACTTC
CASSQFARDFRGRAQYF
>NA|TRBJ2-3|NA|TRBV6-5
TGTGCCAGCAGGAGGACCGTAGGGCAGACAGATACGCAGTATTTT
CASRRTVGQTDTQYF
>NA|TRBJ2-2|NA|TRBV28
TGTGCCAGCAGTTTACCCAAGGGAACCGGGGAGCTGTTTTTT
CASSLPKGTGELFF
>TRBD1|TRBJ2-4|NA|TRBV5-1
TGCGCCAGCAGCCCGGGGACAGGGATCAACATTCAGTACTTC
CASSPGTGINIQYF
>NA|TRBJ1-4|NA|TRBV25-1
TGTGCCAGCAGTCCGAATACCGGGACATCAAAACTGTTTTTT
CASSPNTGTSKLFF
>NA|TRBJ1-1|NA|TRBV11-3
TGTGCCAGCAGCTTAAGGGTTGGGGGCACTGAAGCTTTCTTT
CASSLRVGGTEAFF
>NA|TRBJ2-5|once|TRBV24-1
TGTGCCACCAGTGAGCCGAACCGGGAGACCCAGTACTTC
CATSEPNRETQYF
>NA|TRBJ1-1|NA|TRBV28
TGTGCCAGCAGTTTAGCGAGGGATGAAGCTTTCTTT
CASSLARDEAFF
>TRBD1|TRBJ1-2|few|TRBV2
TGTGCCAGCAGAGGACAGGGTCACTATGGCTACACCTTC
CASRGQGHYGYTF
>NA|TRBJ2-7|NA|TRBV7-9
TGTGCCAGCAGCTTAGTCCACGAGCAGTACTTC
CASSLVHEQYF
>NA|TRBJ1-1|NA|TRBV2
TGTGCCAGCAGTGAAGGGCGAAGGCGAGCTTTCTTT
CASSEGRRRAFF
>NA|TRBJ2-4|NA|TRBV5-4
TGTGCCAGCAGCTACCAGGGCCCCTCGGCCAAAAACATTCAGTACTTC
CASSYQGPSAKNIQYF